The clone carrying this T cell receptor (beta chain) was picked up a small number of times. The junction had 3 bases not matched to a gene; V was cut back by 6 bases and J by 2 bases. The CDR3 contains 15 residues. Germline CDR1 MDHEN, CDR2 SYDVKM. Combining a sample-barcoded 5' primer with a J-beta primer mix, a second PCR ran for 7 to 11 cycles. Each cDNA was tagged by a template-switch adaptor containing 12 random nucleotides. Via MiXCR, TCRdb re-called the 5' RACE reads, giving one row per CDR3 protein. The sample records just under 550,000 distinct CDR3 sequences, nearly 25% being singletons. The data originate from a study of blood T cells in healthy people across ages. These same records also appear under a second study, on T cells of mothers and their children.

The TCR sequence derives from a boy between 10 and 17 years old in good health. The chain joins TRBV28 to TRBJ2-2; TRBD1 agrees at 10 bases. Input material: blood. CDR3 region: CASRRQGANTGELFF. CDR3 sequence (DNA): TGTGCCAGCAGACGACAGGGGGCAAACACCGGGGAGCTGTTTTTT. Drawing the rest from reference TRBV28 and TRBJ2-2, the complete variable domain is DVKVTQSSRYLVKRTGEKVFLECVQDMDHENMFWYRQDPGLGLRLIYFSYDVKMKEKGDIPEGYSVSREKKERFSLILESASTNQTSMYLCASRRQGANTGELFFGEGSRLTVL.